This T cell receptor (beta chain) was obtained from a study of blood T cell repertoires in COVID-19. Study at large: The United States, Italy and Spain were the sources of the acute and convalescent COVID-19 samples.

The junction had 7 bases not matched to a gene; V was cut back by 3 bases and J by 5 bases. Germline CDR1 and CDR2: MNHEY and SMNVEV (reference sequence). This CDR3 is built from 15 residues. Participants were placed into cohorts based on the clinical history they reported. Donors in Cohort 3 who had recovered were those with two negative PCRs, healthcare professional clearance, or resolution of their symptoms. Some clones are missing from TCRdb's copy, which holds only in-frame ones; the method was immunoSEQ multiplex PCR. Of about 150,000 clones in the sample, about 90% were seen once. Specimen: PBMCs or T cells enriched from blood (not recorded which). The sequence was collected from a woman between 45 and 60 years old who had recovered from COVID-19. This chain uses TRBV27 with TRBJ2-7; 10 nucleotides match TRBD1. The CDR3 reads CASSLTRDRGHEQYF. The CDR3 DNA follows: TGTGCCAGCAGTTTGACCCGGGACAGGGGCCACGAGCAGTACTTC.